These 4 T cell receptor beta chains share one sample of origin, sequenced in a study of T cell clonality in common variable immunodeficiency. Study-wide results and caveats: Fewer deletions and N-nucleotide insertions were reportedly seen in common variable immunodeficiency TCR beta sequences.

Measured with immunoSEQ multiplex PCR; TCRdb has only the in-frame clones, and not every one. The sample is made up of 32,000 or so clones, none counted only once. These receptors' antigens are unknown. Sequenced input: peripheral blood mononuclear cells. The receptor source for this set is a human donor with common variable immunodeficiency.

This clone was seen at least ten times. The CDR3 end falls 3 residues outside the read, so it is completed with the germline J gene. J is TRBJ1-1 and V is TRBV18, with D uncertain. With 7 bases removed from V and 1 base from J, the gap between germline ends came to 16 bases. Per germline, CDR1 KGHSH and CDR2 LQKENI. This CDR3 contains 15 residues. Partial CDR3 DNA: TGTGCCAGCTTACCTCACCACAATGGGAACACTGAA. Translation: CASLPHHNGNTE. The full CDR3 sequence reads CASLPHHNGNTEAFF.

This clone was recorded at least ten times. The CDR3 goes on 3 residues after the read ends, and that part is filled in from the germline J gene. The chain combines TRBV19 with TRBJ2-1; 13 nucleotides match TRBD2. The CDR3 is 16 amino acids. Germline trimming cut 5 bases from V and 6 bases from J; bases unmatched to any gene: 7. Looked up from germline, CDR1 is LNHDA and CDR2 is SQIVND (reference sequence). The CDR3 sequence is CASSYITSGGANEQFF. Incomplete CDR3 DNA: TGTGCCAGTAGTTACATTACTAGCGGGGGGGCCAATGAG.

This clone occurred many times. The read ends 3 residues early relative to the CDR3; the germline J gene fills the gap. This chain connects TRBV14 to TRBJ1-1; 7 bases are a match to TRBD1. Germline V gives CDR1 SGHDN, CDR2 FVKESK. CDR3 size: 13 residues. Trimming cost V 4 bases and J 3 bases; bases outside gene matches: 2. Partial CDR3 DNA: TGTGCCAGCAGCCCGACAGGGTACACTGAA. Translated: CASSPTGYTE. The entire CDR3 sequence reads CASSPTGYTEAFF.

This clone was counted at least ten times. The read stops 3 residues short of the end of the CDR3; the missing end is completed from the germline J gene. V gene TRBV5-5 combines with J gene TRBJ1-5, with D possibly matching TRBD1 (5 bases). CDR1 is SGHKS, CDR2 YYEKEE, per germline (reference sequence). V was pared by 4 bases and J by 0 bases, with 11 bases between. This CDR3 region has 15 residues. Partial CDR3 DNA: TGTGCCAGCAGCGTGAGACAGCCTAGCAATCAGCCC. Its translation is CASSVRQPSNQP. The CDR3 as a whole reads CASSVRQPSNQPQHF.